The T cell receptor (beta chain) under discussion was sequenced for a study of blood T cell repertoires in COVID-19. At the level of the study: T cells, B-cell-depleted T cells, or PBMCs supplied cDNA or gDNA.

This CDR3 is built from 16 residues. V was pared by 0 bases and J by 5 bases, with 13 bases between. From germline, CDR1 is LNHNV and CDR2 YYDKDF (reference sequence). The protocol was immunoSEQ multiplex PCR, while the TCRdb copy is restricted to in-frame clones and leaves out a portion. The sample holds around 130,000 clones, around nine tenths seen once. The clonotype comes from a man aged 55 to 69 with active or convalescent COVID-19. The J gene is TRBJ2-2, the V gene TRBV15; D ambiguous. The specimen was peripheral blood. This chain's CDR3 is CATSRDSPDTTGELFF. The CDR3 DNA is TGTGCCACCAGCAGAGATTCGCCAGACACGACCGGGGAGCTGTTTTTT.